The text below deals with one TCR beta chain. The antigen remains unidentified. This sample was included in a study of Ad26.COV2.S vaccination and SARS-CoV-2 variants. Study-level findings and limits: Spike-specific CD8+ and CD4+ T cell responses reportedly showed substantial breadth after vaccination.

Germline lookup yields CDR1 SGHAT and CDR2 FQNNGV. With 5 bases clipped from V and 2 bases from J, the junction kept 9 bases outside the gene matches. The CDR3 contains 16 residues. Profiling relied on immunoSEQ multiplex PCR, and the TCRdb table lists in-frame clones only, not all of them. This table holds around 340,000 clones, around 89% found once. Treatment indicated: approximately 18 received Ad26.COV2.S at low or high dose, single or two shots; roughly five received placebo; per-sample allocation not given. The investigators took samples on day 63 after the first vaccine or placebo injection. It was Wuhan-strain SARS-CoV-2 spike that the Ad26 vaccine vector expressed.

This chain uses TRBV11-2 with TRBJ1-2; the match to TRBD1 covers 9 bases. This receptor was obtained from a person between 18 and 65 years old who received the Ad26.COV2.S COVID-19 vaccine or a placebo. The sequences come from peripheral blood, collected in a trial of Ad26.COV2.S vaccine versus placebo. CDR3 region: CASSRLGTGKNYGYTF. Here the CDR3 DNA reads TGTGCCAGCAGCCGACTAGGGACAGGGAAAAACTATGGCTACACCTTC.